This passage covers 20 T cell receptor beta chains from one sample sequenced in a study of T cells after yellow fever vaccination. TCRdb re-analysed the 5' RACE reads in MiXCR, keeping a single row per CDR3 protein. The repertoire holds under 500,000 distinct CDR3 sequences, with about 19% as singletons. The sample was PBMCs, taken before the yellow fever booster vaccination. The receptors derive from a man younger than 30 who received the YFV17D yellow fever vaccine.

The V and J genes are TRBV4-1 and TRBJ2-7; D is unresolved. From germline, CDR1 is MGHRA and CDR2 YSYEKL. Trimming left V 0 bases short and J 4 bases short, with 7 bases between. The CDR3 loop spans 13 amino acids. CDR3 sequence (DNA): TGCGCCAGCAGCCAAGACGTGGGATACGAGCAGTACGTC. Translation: CASSQDVGYEQYV.

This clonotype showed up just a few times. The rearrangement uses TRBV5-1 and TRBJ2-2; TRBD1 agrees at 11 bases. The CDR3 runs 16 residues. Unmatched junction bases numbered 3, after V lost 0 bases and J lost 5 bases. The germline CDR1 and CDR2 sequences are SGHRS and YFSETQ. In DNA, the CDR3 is TGCGCCAGCAGCTTGGACGGGACAGGGGGGACCGGGGAGCTGTTTTTT. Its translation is CASSLDGTGGTGELFF.

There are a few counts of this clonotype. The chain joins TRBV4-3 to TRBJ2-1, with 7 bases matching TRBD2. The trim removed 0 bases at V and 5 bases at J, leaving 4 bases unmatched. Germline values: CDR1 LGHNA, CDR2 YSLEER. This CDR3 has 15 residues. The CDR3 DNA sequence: TGCGCCAGCAGCCAAGATAGCGGGCCTCACAATGAGCAGTTCTTC. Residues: CASSQDSGPHNEQFF.

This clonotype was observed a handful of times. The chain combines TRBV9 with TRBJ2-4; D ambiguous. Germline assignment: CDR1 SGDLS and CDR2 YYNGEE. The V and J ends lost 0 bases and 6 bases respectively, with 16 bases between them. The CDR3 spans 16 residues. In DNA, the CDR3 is TGTGCCAGCAGCGTAGGTGGAAAAGGAGCGCGAAACATTCAGTACTTC. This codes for CASSVGGKGARNIQYF.

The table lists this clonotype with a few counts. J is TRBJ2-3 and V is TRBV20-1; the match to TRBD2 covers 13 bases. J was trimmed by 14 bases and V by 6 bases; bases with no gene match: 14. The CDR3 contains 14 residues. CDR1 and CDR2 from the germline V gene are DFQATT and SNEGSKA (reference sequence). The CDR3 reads CSAGIGTSGAARYF. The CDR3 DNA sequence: TGCAGTGCAGGCATTGGGACTAGCGGGGCGGCCAGGTATTTT.

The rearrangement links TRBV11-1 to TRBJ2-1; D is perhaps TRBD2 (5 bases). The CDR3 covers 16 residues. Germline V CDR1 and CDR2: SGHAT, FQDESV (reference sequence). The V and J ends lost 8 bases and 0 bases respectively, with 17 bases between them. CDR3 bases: TGTGCCAGCCAGGACCCGGGGTTGGCCTCCTACAATGAGCAGTTCTTC. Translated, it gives CASQDPGLASYNEQFF.

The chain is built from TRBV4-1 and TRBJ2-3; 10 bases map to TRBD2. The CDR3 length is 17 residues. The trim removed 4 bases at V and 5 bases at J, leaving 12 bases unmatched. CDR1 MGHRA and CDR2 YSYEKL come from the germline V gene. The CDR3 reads CASSPRGSGGLGDTQYF. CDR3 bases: TGCGCCAGCAGCCCTCGTGGTAGCGGGGGGCTGGGAGATACGCAGTATTTT.

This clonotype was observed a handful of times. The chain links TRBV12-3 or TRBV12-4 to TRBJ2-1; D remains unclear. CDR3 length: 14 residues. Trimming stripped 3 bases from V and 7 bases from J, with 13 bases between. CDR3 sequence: CASSFGVSGNEQFF. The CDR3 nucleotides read TGTGCCAGCAGTTTTGGTGTTTCCGGGAATGAGCAGTTCTTC.

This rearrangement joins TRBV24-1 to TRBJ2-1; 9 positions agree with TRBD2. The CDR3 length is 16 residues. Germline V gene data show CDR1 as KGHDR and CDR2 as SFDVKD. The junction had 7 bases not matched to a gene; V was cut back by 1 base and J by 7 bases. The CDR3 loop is CATSDFPSGAGNEQFF. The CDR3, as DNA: TGTGCCACCAGTGATTTCCCTAGCGGGGCAGGGAATGAGCAGTTCTTC.

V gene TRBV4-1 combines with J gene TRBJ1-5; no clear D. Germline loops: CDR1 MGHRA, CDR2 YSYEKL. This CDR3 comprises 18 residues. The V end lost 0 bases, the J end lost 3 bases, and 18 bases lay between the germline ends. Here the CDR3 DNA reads TGCGCCAGCAGCCAAGATAGGTCCCTTCCCGGACTCAATCAGCCCCAGCATTTT. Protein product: CASSQDRSLPGLNQPQHF.

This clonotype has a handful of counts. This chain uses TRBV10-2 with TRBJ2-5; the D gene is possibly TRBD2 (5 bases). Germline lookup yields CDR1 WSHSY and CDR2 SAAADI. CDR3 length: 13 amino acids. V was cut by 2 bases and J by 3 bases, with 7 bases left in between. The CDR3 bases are TGCGCCAGCAGTGAGCAGCGGAAAGAGACCCAGTACTTC. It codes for CASSEQRKETQYF.

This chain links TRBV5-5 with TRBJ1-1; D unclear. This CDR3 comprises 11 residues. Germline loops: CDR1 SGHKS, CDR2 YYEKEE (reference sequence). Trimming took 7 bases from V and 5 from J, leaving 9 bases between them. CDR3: CASAWLTEAFF. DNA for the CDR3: TGTGCCAGCGCCTGGCTTACTGAAGCTTTCTTT.

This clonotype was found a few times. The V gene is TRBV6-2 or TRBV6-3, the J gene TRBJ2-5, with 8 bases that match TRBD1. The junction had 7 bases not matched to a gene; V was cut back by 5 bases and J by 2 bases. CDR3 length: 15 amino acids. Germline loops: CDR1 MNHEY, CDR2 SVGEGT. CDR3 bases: TGTGCCAGCAGTCCACCCGACAGGGGTCAAGAGACCCAGTACTTC. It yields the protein CASSPPDRGQETQYF.

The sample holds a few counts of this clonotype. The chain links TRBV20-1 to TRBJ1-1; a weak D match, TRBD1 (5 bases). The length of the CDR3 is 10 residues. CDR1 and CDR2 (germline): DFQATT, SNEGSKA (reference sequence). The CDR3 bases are TGCAGGGGGCGGAACACTGAAGCTTTCTTT. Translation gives CRGRNTEAFF.

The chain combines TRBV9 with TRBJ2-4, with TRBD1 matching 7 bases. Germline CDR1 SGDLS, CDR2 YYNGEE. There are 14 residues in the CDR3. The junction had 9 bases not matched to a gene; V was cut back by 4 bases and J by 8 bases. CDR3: CASSPTGSSDIQYF. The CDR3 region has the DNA TGTGCCAGCAGCCCGACAGGGTCTTCGGACATTCAGTACTTC. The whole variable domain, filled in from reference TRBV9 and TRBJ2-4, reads DSGVTQTPKHLITATGQRVTLRCSPRSGDLSVYWYQQSLDQGLQFLIQYYNGEERAKGNILERFSAQQFPDLHSELNLSSLELGDSALYFCASSPTGSSDIQYFGAGTRLSVL.

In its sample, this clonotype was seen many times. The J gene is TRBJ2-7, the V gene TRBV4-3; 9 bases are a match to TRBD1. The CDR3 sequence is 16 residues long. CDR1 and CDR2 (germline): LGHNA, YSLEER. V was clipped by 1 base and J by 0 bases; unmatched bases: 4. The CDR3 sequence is CASSQAPGQGSYEQYF. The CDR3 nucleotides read TGCGCCAGCAGCCAAGCCCCGGGACAGGGCTCCTACGAGCAGTACTTC.

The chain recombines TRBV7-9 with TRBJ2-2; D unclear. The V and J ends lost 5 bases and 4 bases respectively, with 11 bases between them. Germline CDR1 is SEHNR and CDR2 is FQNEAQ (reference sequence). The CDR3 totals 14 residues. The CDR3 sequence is CASSLHLSTGELFF. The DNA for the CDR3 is TGTGCCAGCAGCCTACATCTTAGCACCGGGGAGCTGTTTTTT.

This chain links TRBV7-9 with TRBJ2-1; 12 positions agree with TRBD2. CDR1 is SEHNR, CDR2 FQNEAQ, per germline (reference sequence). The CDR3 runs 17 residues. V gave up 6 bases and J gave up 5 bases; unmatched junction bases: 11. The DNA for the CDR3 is TGTGCCAGCAGGCATACACCTAGCGGGGGGGCCCACAATGAGCAGTTCTTC. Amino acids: CASRHTPSGGAHNEQFF.

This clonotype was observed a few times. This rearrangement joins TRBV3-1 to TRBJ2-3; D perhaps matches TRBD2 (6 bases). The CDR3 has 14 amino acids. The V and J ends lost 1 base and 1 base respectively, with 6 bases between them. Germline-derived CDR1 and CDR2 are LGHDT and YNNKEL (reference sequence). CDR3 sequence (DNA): TGTGCCAGCAGCCAAGCGGGGGGCACAGATACGCAGTATTTT. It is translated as CASSQAGGTDTQYF.

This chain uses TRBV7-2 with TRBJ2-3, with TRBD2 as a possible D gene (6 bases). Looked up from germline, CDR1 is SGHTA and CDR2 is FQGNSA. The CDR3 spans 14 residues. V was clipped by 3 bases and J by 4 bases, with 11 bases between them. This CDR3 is CASSFAGQSDTQYF. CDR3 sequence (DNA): TGTGCCAGCAGCTTCGCGGGGCAGTCAGATACGCAGTATTTT.